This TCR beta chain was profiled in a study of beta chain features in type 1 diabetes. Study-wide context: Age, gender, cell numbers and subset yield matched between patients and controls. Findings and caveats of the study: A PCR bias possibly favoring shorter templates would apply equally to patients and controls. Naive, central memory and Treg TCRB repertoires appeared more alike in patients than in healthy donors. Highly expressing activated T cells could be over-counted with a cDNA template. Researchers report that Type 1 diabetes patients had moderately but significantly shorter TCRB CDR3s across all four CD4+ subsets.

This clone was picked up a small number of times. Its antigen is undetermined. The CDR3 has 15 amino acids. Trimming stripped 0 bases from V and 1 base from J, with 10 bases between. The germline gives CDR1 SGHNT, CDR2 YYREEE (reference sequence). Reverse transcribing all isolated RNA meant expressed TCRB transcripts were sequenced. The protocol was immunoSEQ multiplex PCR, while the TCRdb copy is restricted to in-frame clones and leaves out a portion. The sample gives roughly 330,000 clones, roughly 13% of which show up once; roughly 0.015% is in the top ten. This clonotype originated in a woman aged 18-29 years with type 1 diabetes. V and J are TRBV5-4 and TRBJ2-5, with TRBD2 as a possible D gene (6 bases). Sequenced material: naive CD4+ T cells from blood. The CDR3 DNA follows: TGTGCCAGCAGCTTGGAGAGGCGGGGCCAAGAGACCCAGTACTTC. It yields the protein CASSLERRGQETQYF.